The entry below describes one TCR beta chain. This clone has more than one count but fewer than ten. No cognate antigen has been identified for it. Base qualities are not recorded, but no much larger clone differs from it by a single base. The entire amount of isolated RNA was reverse transcribed using the High Capacity cDNA Reverse Transcription Kit, so the sequenced TCRB transcripts were expressed ones. Deep immunoSEQ sequencing was performed on naive, central memory and regulatory T cell samples, with an average of around 3.5 million total reads per sample. After sorted cells were lysed in RLT buffer, RNA was extracted with DNase-treated RNeasy Micro or Mini kits, with the choice depending on cell number. To prevent cross-contamination, every cell subset was processed on its own, while patient and healthy donor samples were processed together. TCRB sequences were amplified from cDNA with the immunoSEQ multiplex PCR, producing 87-bp fragments spanning the CDR3 region. Sequencing of the amplicons was done on the Illumina HiSeq platform. The authors processed their data as follows. PCR bias was computationally corrected using synthetic template baselines, reads within Hamming distance 2 were collapsed, and singletons that could not be merged were discarded. By aligning reads against IMGT, V, D and J genes, CDR3 length, and insertions or deletions at six rearrangement sites were assigned. Clonotype counts were normalized to sorted cell number within each subset before computing true diversity and Gini coefficients with the tcR R package. The overlap coefficient, calculated on TCRB nucleotide sequences, was used to quantify repertoire sharing. As a proxy for the pre-selection repertoire, out-of-frame TCRB sequences from naive cells were analyzed. TCRdb took this table from immuneACCESS and kept in-frame rearrangements with V and J called. Such tables lack part of the clones; where checked against another copy, unresolved V genes explain under half of the gap, and the rest is unexplained. V, J and clone size are taken as reported in that table, and D and trimming were inferred from the DNA itself. For this sample there are about 620,000 clones; around 15% appear just once. Approximately 0.093% of the sample goes to the ten largest clones.

These data belong to a study of beta chain features in type 1 diabetes (dated by TCRdb to the late 2010s). Concerning the study at large: Patients and healthy donors did not differ in mean age, gender distribution, total cell number or subset yield. A total of about 100 million sorted cells were examined across all samples, and RNA yield correlated strongly with the number of cells per subset. Naive and central memory subsets were obtained from all 30 or so donors, but regulatory and stem cell-like memory subsets were isolated from only 8 patients and roughly 8 healthy donors. The study compared the TCRB repertoires of sorted circulating CD4+ T cell subsets in recently diagnosed type 1 diabetes patients with those in matched healthy donors. What the study reported, not specific to this receptor: At VDJ recombination sites, type 1 diabetes patients had fewer insertions and more deleted nucleotides, which implies abnormalities in thymic rearrangement. Because cDNA rather than genomic DNA was sequenced, highly expressing activated cells could have been over-represented, although no difference in activation and CD3 levels was found between groups. Naive, central memory and regulatory TCRB repertoires appeared to be more alike among patients than among healthy donors. Type 1 diabetes patients showed a moderate but significant shortening of TCRB CDR3 length in all four CD4+ subsets. PCR may preferentially amplify shorter templates, but because patient and control samples were amplified and corrected together, any resulting skew would affect both groups equally. Because small numbers of individuals were included in the HLA sub-analyses, any influence of HLA type on TCRB rearrangement was left unresolved.

Reading from cysteine to phenylalanine, the CDR3 counts 16 amino acids. Only the CDR3 DNA is retained, 48 bases long and in frame from the first base. The germline V gene provides CDR1 KGHSH and CDR2 LQKENI. Trimming accounts for 0 bases at V and 6 bases at J, while the number of junction bases matched to no gene is 5. From each donor, a single peripheral blood sample of approximately 120 mL on average was drawn into heparinised tubes. A BD FACSAria II and a panel including CD45RO, CCR7, CD25, CD127, CD95 and CD27 were used to sort naive, central memory, regulatory and stem cell-like memory CD4+ T cells. All sorted populations exceeded 95% purity. PBMCs were separated immediately by Lymphoprep density gradient centrifugation and were stained directly, without being cultured. To minimize batch effects, samples were stained and sorted in pairs, one healthy donor with one patient per experiment.

The specimen was naive CD4+ T cells from blood. The meaning of the sample's cell subset or site label: true naive CD4+ T cells. The source is a man between 18 and 29 years old in good health. The rearrangement combines TRBV18 with TRBJ2-2, and 9 bases in between align with TRBD2. The sequenced DNA: TGTGCCAGCTCACCACCGGGACTAGCTTCGGCCGGGGAGCTGTTTTTT. Its protein product is CASSPPGLASAGELFF. With the rest looked up from the reference TRBV18 and TRBJ2-2 genes rather than sequenced, the full variable domain is NAGVMQNPRHLVRRRGQEARLRCSPMKGHSHVYWYRQLPEEGLKFMVYLQKENIIDESGMPKERFSAEFPKEGPSILRIQQVVRGDSAAYFCASSPPGLASAGELFFGEGSRLTVL.